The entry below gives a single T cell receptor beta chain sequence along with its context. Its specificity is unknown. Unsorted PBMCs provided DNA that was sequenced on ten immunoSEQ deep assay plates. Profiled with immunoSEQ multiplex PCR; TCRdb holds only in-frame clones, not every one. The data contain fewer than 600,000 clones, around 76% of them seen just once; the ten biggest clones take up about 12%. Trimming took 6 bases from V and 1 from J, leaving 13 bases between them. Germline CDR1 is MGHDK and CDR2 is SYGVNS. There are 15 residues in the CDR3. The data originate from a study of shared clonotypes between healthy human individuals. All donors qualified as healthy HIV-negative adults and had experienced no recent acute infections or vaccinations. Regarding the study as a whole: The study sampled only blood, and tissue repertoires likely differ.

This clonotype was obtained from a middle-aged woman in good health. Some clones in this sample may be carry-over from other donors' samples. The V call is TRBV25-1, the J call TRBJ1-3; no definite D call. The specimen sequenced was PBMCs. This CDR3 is CASRSDRASGNTIYF. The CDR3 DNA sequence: TGTGCCAGCAGGTCGGACCGGGCTTCTGGAAACACCATATATTTT.